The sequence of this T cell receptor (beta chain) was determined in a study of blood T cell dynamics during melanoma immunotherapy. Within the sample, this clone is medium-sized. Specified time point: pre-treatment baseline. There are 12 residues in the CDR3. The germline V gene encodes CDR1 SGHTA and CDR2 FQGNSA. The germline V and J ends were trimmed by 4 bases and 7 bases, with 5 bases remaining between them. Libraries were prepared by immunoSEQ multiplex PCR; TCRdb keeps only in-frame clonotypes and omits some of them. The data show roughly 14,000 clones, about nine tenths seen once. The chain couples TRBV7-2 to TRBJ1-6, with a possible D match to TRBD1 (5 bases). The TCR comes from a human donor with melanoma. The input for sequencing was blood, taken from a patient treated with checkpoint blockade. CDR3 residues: CASSWGNSPLHF. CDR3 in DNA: TGTGCCAGCAGCTGGGGGAATTCACCCCTCCACTTT.